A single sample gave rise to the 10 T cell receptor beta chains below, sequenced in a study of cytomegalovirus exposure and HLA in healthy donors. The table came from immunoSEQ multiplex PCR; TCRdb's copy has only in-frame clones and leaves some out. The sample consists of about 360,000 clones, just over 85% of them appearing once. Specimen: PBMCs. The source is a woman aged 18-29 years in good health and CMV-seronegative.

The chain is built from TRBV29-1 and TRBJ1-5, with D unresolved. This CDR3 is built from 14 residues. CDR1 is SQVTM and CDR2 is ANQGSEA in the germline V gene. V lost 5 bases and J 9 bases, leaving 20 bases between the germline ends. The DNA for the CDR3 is TGCAGCGTTCGATTAAGGCGGGCAGAGGGGCCCCAGCATTTT. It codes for CSVRLRRAEGPQHF.

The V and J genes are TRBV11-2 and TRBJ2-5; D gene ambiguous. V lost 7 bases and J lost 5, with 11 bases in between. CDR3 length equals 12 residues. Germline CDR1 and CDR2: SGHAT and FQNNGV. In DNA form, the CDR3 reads TGTGCCAGCAAAGTTGTGGGCGAGACCCAGTACTTC. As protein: CASKVVGETQYF. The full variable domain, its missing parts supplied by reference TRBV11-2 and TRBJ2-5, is EAGVAQSPRYKIIEKRQSVAFWCNPISGHATLYWYQQILGQGPKLLIQFQNNGVVDDSQLPKDRFSAERLKGVDSTLKIQPAKLEDSAVYLCASKVVGETQYFGPGTRLLVL.

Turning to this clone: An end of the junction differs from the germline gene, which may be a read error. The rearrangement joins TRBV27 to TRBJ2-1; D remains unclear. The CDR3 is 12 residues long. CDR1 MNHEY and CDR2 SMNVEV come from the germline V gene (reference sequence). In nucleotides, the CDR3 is TGTGCCAGCAGTGATTGGTACAGTGAGCAGTTCTTC. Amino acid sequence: CASSDWYSEQFF.

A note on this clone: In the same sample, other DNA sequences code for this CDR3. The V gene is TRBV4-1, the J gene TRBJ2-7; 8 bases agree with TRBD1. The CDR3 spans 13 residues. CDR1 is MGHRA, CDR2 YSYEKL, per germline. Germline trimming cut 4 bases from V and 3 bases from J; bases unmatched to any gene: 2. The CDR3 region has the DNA TGCGCCAGCAGCCTCGGACAGGGCTACGAGCAGTACTTC. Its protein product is CASSLGQGYEQYF.

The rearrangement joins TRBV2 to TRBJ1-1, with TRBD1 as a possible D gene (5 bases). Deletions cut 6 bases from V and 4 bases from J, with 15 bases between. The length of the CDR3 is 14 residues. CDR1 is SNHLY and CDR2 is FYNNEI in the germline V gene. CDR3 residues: CASRGRELGTEAFF. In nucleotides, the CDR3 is TGTGCCAGCAGGGGGCGGGAGTTGGGCACTGAAGCTTTCTTT.

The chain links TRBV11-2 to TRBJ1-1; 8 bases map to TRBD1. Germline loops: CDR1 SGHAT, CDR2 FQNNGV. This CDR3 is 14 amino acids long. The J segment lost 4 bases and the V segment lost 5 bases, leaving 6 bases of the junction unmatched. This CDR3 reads CASSKWTGLTEAFF. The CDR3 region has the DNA TGTGCCAGCAGCAAGTGGACAGGGCTCACTGAAGCTTTCTTT. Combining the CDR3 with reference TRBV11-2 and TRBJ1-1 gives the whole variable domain EAGVAQSPRYKIIEKRQSVAFWCNPISGHATLYWYQQILGQGPKLLIQFQNNGVVDDSQLPKDRFSAERLKGVDSTLKIQPAKLEDSAVYLCASSKWTGLTEAFFGQGTRLTVV.

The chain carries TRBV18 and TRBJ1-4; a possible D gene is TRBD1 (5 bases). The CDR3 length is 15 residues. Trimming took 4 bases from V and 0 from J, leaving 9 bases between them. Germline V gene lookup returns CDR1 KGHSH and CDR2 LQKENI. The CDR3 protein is CASSRRQSTNEKLFF. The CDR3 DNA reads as TGTGCCAGCTCACGACGACAGTCAACTAATGAAAAACTGTTTTTT.

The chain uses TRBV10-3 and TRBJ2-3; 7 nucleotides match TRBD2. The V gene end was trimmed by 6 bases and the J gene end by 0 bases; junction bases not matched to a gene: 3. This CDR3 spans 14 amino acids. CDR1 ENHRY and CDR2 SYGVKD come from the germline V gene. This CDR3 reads CAISRGGSTDTQYF. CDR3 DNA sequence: TGTGCCATCAGCCGGGGAGGGAGCACAGATACGCAGTATTTT.

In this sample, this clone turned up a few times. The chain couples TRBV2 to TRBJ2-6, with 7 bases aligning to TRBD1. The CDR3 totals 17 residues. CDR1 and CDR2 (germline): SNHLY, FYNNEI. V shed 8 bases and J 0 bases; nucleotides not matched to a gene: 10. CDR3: CASCAGTANSGANVLTF. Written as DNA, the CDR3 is TGTGCCAGCTGTGCTGGGACAGCTAACTCTGGGGCCAACGTCCTGACTTTC. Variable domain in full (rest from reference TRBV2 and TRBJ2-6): EPEVTQTPSHQVTQMGQEVILRCVPISNHLYFYWYRQILGQKVEFLVSFYNNEISEKSEIFDDQFSVERPDGSNFTLKIRSTKLEDSAMYFCASCAGTANSGANVLTFGAGSRLTVL.

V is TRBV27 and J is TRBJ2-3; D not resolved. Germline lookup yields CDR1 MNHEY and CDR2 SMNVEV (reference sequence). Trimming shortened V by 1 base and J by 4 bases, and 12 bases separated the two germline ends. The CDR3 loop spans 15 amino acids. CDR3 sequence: CASSLLGPKADTQYF. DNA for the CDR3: TGTGCCAGCAGTTTATTGGGCCCTAAGGCAGATACGCAGTATTTT.